A single sample gave rise to the 20 T cell receptor beta chains below, sequenced in a study of identical twins. TCRdb independently ran MiXCR on the 5' RACE reads; one entry per CDR3 protein. The sample includes some 690,000 distinct CDR3 sequences, 21% of them seen just once. Another study also made use of these data, one on T cells expressing NK-cell markers.

Sequencing input: PBMCs. Receptors were obtained from a woman aged 18 to 35 in good health.

This clonotype appeared a few times. V is TRBV20-1 and J is TRBJ1-3, with a possible D match to TRBD1 (5 bases). Germline values: CDR1 DFQATT, CDR2 SNEGSKA (reference sequence). The CDR3 is 14 amino acids. V shed 5 bases and J shed 4 bases, with 15 bases lying between them. CDR3 nucleotide sequence: TGCAGTGCTCCCGCCCGGGGGTCCGGAAACACCATATATTTT. Protein: CSAPARGSGNTIYF.

The gene calls are TRBV12-3 or TRBV12-4 and TRBJ2-7; 9 bases fit TRBD2. The junction had 10 bases not matched to a gene; V was cut back by 7 bases and J by 3 bases. CDR3 length: 15 amino acids. The CDR3 nucleotides are TGTGCCAGCACTGACGCAGGGACTAGCTTCTACGAGCAGTACTTC. Protein product: CASTDAGTSFYEQYF.

This clonotype was counted a few times. The gene calls are TRBV7-9 and TRBJ2-7; D ambiguous. Germline lookup yields CDR1 SEHNR and CDR2 FQNEAQ (reference sequence). V was shortened by 0 bases and J by 6 bases, with 6 bases between the two germline ends. This CDR3 is 12 amino acids long. CDR3 residues: CASSLAQSEQYF. CDR3 DNA sequence: TGTGCCAGCAGCTTAGCCCAGAGCGAGCAGTACTTC.

Concerning this clonotype: Germline is not matched at one junction end, which may reflect a read error. This CDR3 reads CASSLGTGGSTLNEKFF. CDR3 bases: TGTGCCAGCAGCTTAGGTACGGGGGGCTCTACCCTCAATGAGAAGTTCTTC. This chain uses TRBV7-9 with TRBJ2-1; the D gene is possibly TRBD2 (7 bases). This CDR3 has 17 residues. CDR1 is SEHNR and CDR2 is FQNEAQ in the germline V gene (reference sequence).

This clonotype was detected only a few times. The chain is built from TRBV4-3 and TRBJ2-1; D may be TRBD2 (6 bases). V lost 4 bases and J 9 bases, leaving 19 bases between the germline ends. Germline V lookup: CDR1 LGHNA, CDR2 YSLEER. The CDR3 has 15 residues. The CDR3 sequence is CASSREGLTLGEQFF. The CDR3 nucleotides are TGCGCCAGCAGCCGAGAGGGACTGACCCTGGGTGAGCAGTTCTTC.

This clonotype was recorded a few times. V gene TRBV5-1 combines with J gene TRBJ2-2; D possibly corresponds to TRBD1 (5 bases). This CDR3 comprises 16 residues. V lost 3 bases and J lost 6, with 18 bases in between. Germline lookup yields CDR1 SGHRS and CDR2 YFSETQ. CDR3 in amino acids: CASSSMGHGGSGELFF. CDR3 nucleotides: TGCGCCAGCAGCTCTATGGGGCATGGCGGTTCCGGGGAGCTGTTTTTT. Supplemented by reference TRBV5-1 and TRBJ2-2, the full variable domain reads KAGVTQTPRYLIKTRGQQVTLSCSPISGHRSVSWYQQTPGQGLQFLFEYFSETQRNKGNFPGRFSGRQFSNSRSEMNVSTLELGDSALYLCASSSMGHGGSGELFFGEGSRLTVL.

This clonotype was detected a few times. This chain links TRBV12-3 or TRBV12-4 with TRBJ1-6, with D possibly matching TRBD1 (5 bases). The CDR3 loop spans 13 amino acids. Trimming took 1 base from V and 9 from J, leaving 7 bases between them. CDR3 sequence: CASSLGGVSPLHF. CDR3 nucleotide sequence: TGTGCCAGCAGTTTAGGGGGGGTTTCACCCCTCCACTTT.

J is TRBJ2-7 and V is TRBV20-1; D call uncertain. Germline loops: CDR1 DFQATT, CDR2 SNEGSKA (reference sequence). This CDR3 spans 12 amino acids. Deletions cut 7 bases from V and 0 bases from J, with 10 bases between. The CDR3: CSGSWGSYEQYF. The CDR3 DNA follows: TGCAGTGGGTCGTGGGGCTCCTACGAGCAGTACTTC.

This clonotype was counted many times. This rearrangement joins TRBV12-3 or TRBV12-4 to TRBJ2-7; TRBD2 matches at 7 bases. J gave up 6 bases and V 2 bases, and 7 bases lay outside the gene matches. CDR3 length: 14 residues. This CDR3 reads CASSLRLALAEQYF. The CDR3 coding sequence is TGTGCCAGCAGTTTACGACTAGCTCTCGCCGAGCAGTACTTC.

This clonotype has only a few counts. J is TRBJ2-7 and V is TRBV6-1; TRBD2 aligns across 13 bases. V shed 2 bases and J 5 bases; nucleotides not matched to a gene: 3. The CDR3 covers 15 residues. The germline V gene has CDR1 MNHNS and CDR2 SASEGT. The CDR3 region has the DNA TGTGCCAGCAGTGAATCGACTAGCGGGGGGCACGAGCAGTACTTC. It specifies CASSESTSGGHEQYF.

This clonotype came up a few times. The genes are TRBV5-6 and TRBJ2-7; D is uncertain. Germline assignment: CDR1 SGHDT and CDR2 YYEEEE. The V end was cut by 4 bases, the J end by 5 bases, with 16 bases between. The CDR3 contains 14 residues. The CDR3 nucleotides read TGTGCCAGCAGCAACCCAAACTGGCTGGACGAGCAGTACTTC. Translating gives CASSNPNWLDEQYF.

This clonotype was detected a few times. The rearrangement uses TRBV7-3 and TRBJ2-7, with D possibly TRBD1 on 5 matching bases. Germline CDR1 and CDR2: SGHTA and FQGTGA. V lost 5 bases and J 7 bases, leaving 15 bases between the germline ends. The CDR3 consists of 13 residues. The CDR3 loop is CASSDGNRGEQYF. CDR3 sequence (DNA): TGTGCCAGCAGCGACGGAAATAGGGGAGAGCAGTACTTC.

The CDR3 DNA reads as TGCAGTGCTTATGCACTAGCGGGAGGTGGGAATGAGCAGTTCTTC. Translated, it gives CSAYALAGGGNEQFF. The V and J genes are TRBV20-1 and TRBJ2-1; 12 bases fit TRBD2. Per the germline V gene, CDR1 is DFQATT and CDR2 is SNEGSKA (reference sequence). V lost 5 bases, J lost 7 bases, and 9 bases stayed unmatched. The CDR3 consists of 15 residues.

This clonotype was recorded a few times. This rearrangement joins TRBV10-3 to TRBJ2-3; D remains unclear. Germline values: CDR1 ENHRY, CDR2 SYGVKD. The CDR3 contains 14 residues. V lost 7 bases, J lost 2 bases, and 13 bases lay in between. CDR3 loop: CAITDPGSTDTQYF. The CDR3 region has the DNA TGTGCCATCACCGATCCCGGGTCCACAGATACGCAGTATTTT.

This chain uses TRBV15 with TRBJ2-5, with 7 bases fitting TRBD1. J lost 0 bases, V lost 1 base, and 8 bases had no gene match. Germline V gene sequence: CDR1 LNHNV, CDR2 YYDKDF (reference sequence). The CDR3 loop spans 17 amino acids. The CDR3: CATSRAVNRGYQETQYF. The CDR3 DNA reads as TGTGCCACCAGCAGAGCGGTAAACAGGGGATACCAAGAGACCCAGTACTTC. Using reference TRBV15 and TRBJ2-5 for the parts outside the CDR3, the full variable domain is DAMVIQNPRYQVTQFGKPVTLSCSQTLNHNVMYWYQQKSSQAPKLLFHYYDKDFNNEADTPDNFQSRRPNTSFCFLDIRSPGLGDTAMYLCATSRAVNRGYQETQYFGPGTRLLVL.

The genes are TRBV20-1 and TRBJ1-2; no clear D gene. Germline V CDR1 and CDR2: DFQATT, SNEGSKA (reference sequence). Between the trimmed V and J ends, which lost 3 bases and 4 bases, there was a span of 9 bases. The CDR3 consists of 12 residues. DNA for the CDR3: TGCAGTGCTAGTGAGGGCTTCTATGGCTACACCTTC. Protein sequence: CSASEGFYGYTF.

Only a few counts were recorded for this clonotype. The V gene is TRBV28, the J gene TRBJ1-5, with D unresolved. V shed 3 bases and J shed 7 bases, with 13 bases lying between them. CDR1 is MDHEN and CDR2 is SYDVKM in the germline V gene. This CDR3 has 14 amino acids. In DNA, the CDR3 is TGTGCCAGCAGTTTCGCGGCAATAGCCCAGCCCCAGCATTTT. Its translation: CASSFAAIAQPQHF. Full variable domain (outside the CDR3, taken from reference TRBV28 and TRBJ1-5): DVKVTQSSRYLVKRTGEKVFLECVQDMDHENMFWYRQDPGLGLRLIYFSYDVKMKEKGDIPEGYSVSREKKERFSLILESASTNQTSMYLCASSFAAIAQPQHFGDGTRLSIL.

V is TRBV12-3 or TRBV12-4 and J is TRBJ2-7; TRBD1 might be the D (6 bases). Trimming took 4 bases from V and 0 from J, leaving 10 bases between them. The length of the CDR3 is 14 residues. The CDR3 spells CASSSGANSYEQYF. The CDR3 DNA reads TGTGCCAGCAGTTCAGGGGCGAACTCCTACGAGCAGTACTTC.

This clonotype was picked up a small number of times. This rearrangement joins TRBV12-3 or TRBV12-4 to TRBJ2-1, with unresolved D. This CDR3 has 12 residues. V was trimmed by 7 bases and J by 10 bases, leaving 14 bases between them. The CDR3 protein is CASTSGHGEQFF. CDR3 DNA: TGTGCCAGCACCTCTGGTCACGGGGAGCAGTTCTTC.

The rearrangement uses TRBV2 and TRBJ2-5, with 8 positions matching TRBD2. The trim removed 3 bases at V and 7 bases at J, leaving 13 bases unmatched. Germline V CDR1 and CDR2: SNHLY, FYNNEI. The CDR3 extends over 16 amino acids. CDR3 sequence (DNA): TGTGCCAGCAGTGACTTGCGGGAGGATACCCAGGGGACCCAGTACTTC. Its protein is CASSDLREDTQGTQYF.